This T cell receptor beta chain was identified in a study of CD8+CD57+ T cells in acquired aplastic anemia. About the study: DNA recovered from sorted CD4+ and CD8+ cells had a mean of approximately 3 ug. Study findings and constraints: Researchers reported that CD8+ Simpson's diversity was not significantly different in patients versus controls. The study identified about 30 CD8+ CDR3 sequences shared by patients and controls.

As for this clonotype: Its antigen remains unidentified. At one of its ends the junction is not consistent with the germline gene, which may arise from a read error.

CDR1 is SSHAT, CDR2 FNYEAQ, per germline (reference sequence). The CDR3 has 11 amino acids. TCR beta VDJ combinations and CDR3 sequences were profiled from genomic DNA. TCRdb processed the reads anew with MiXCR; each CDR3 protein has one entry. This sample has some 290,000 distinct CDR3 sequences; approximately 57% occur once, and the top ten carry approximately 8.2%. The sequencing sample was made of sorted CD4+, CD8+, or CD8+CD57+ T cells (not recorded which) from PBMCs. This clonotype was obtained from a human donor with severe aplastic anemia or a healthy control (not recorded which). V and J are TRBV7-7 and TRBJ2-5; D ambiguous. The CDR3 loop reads CASSSPPALYF. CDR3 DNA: TGTGCTAGCAGCTCACCCCCGGCCCTGTACTTC.